The rows below give T cell receptor beta chains drawn from one sample of a study of TIL therapy for anti-PD-1-resistant metastatic lung cancer. Data came from immunoSEQ multiplex PCR; TCRdb stores just in-frame clones and leaves some out. The sample yields about 45,000 clones, around 79% seen once. This material consisted of blood, taken at baseline. These receptors came from a man aged 65 to 85 with non-small cell lung cancer. CDR3s include the opening cysteine and the closing phenylalanine or tryptophan. Each record gives: V gene, D gene, J gene, clone size, CDR3 protein, CDR3 DNA. The D gene is left open where the match is weak. Clone size is given for some rows only: seen once, a few or many times, or a class if the clone is expanded.

>TRBV28|NA|TRBJ2-1|NA
CASSDTGRNNEQFF
TGTGCCAGCAGCGATACCGGGCGGAACAATGAGCAGTTCTTC
>TRBV5-3|TRBD2|TRBJ2-2|NA
CARSSKGGRNTGELFF
TGTGCCAGAAGCTCTAAGGGCGGGAGGAACACCGGGGAGCTGTTTTTT
>TRBV2|NA|TRBJ1-2|few
CASREGRNNYGYTF
TGTGCCAGCAGAGAGGGGAGAAATAACTATGGCTACACCTTC
>TRBV11-2|TRBD2|TRBJ2-7|NA
CASSFVGLAHEQYF
TGTGCCAGCAGCTTCGTGGGACTAGCTCACGAGCAGTACTTC
>TRBV30|TRBD2|TRBJ2-3|NA
CAWSKGLGADTQYF
TGTGCCTGGAGTAAGGGACTAGGGGCAGATACGCAGTATTTT
>TRBV7-8|NA|TRBJ2-2|NA
CATATGELFF
TGTGCCACAGCGACCGGGGAGCTGTTTTTT
>TRBV28|NA|TRBJ2-3|NA
CASTQGPDTQYF
TGTGCCAGCACGCAGGGCCCAGATACGCAGTATTTT
>TRBV2|NA|TRBJ2-5|NA
CASSEQVQETQYF
TGTGCCAGCAGTGAACAAGTACAAGAGACCCAGTACTTC
>TRBV5-1|NA|TRBJ2-2|NA
CASSLDDGATGELFF
TGCGCCAGCAGCTTGGACGACGGAGCCACCGGGGAGCTGTTTTTT
>TRBV25-1|NA|TRBJ1-1|NA
CAAGEGDTEAFF
TGTGCCGCGGGGGAGGGGGATACTGAAGCTTTCTTT
>TRBV2|NA|TRBJ1-4|few
CASNTAATNEKLFF
TGTGCCAGCAATACAGCTGCAACTAATGAAAAACTGTTTTTT
>TRBV18|NA|TRBJ1-1|few
CASSPQKNTEAFF
TGTGCCAGCTCACCGCAGAAGAACACTGAAGCTTTCTTT
>TRBV7-3|NA|TRBJ2-5|NA
CASSPPGPTRAQYF
TGTGCCAGCAGCCCACCGGGACCCACCCGGGCCCAGTACTTC
>TRBV19|NA|TRBJ1-1|NA
CASSIPGGNTEAFF
TGTGCCAGTAGTATACCGGGAGGGAACACTGAAGCTTTCTTT
>TRBV15|NA|TRBJ2-7|NA
CATSRDRYGAYEQYF
TGTGCCACCAGCAGAGACAGGTACGGGGCCTACGAGCAGTACTTC
>TRBV2|NA|TRBJ1-5|NA
CASSGPGTPGSQPQHF
TGTGCCAGCAGTGGACCCGGGACACCGGGGAGTCAGCCCCAGCATTTT
>TRBV4-3|TRBD2|TRBJ2-1|NA
CASSQDITSGRYNEQFF
TGCGCCAGCAGCCAAGATATAACTAGCGGGAGGTACAATGAGCAGTTCTTC
>TRBV28|NA|TRBJ1-2|NA
CASTLTVNYGYTF
TGTGCCAGCACTTTGACAGTTAACTATGGCTACACCTTC
>TRBV27|TRBD1|TRBJ1-2|few
CASRRRDRINYGYTF
TGTGCCAGCAGACGTAGGGACAGGATAAACTATGGCTACACCTTC
>TRBV20-1|NA|TRBJ1-6|NA
CSARGDSPLHF
TGCAGTGCTAGAGGAGATTCACCCCTCCACTTT
>TRBV7-3|NA|TRBJ2-1|NA
CASSPTTGNYNEQFF
TGTGCCAGCAGCCCCACAACGGGAAACTACAATGAGCAGTTCTTC
>TRBV10-2|TRBD2|TRBJ2-1|NA
CASSRTSGASSYNEQFF
TGCGCCAGCAGTAGGACTAGCGGAGCGAGCTCCTACAATGAGCAGTTCTTC
>TRBV7-9|NA|TRBJ1-5|NA
CASSLIRSGGNQPQHF
TGTGCCAGCAGCTTAATAAGATCGGGGGGCAATCAGCCCCAGCATTTT
>TRBV11-2|TRBD1|TRBJ1-1|NA
CASSLETGGLTEAFF
TGTGCCAGCAGCTTAGAGACAGGGGGCTTGACTGAAGCTTTCTTT
>TRBV7-8|TRBD2|TRBJ2-7|few
CASSLVRTSGSSYEQYF
TGTGCCAGCAGCTTAGTCAGGACTAGCGGGAGCTCCTACGAGCAGTACTTC
>TRBV7-6|NA|TRBJ2-1|NA
CASSLQASNNEQFF
TGTGCCAGCAGCTTACAAGCGTCGAACAATGAGCAGTTCTTC
>TRBV5-6|NA|TRBJ2-1|NA
CASSLGGGSNEQFF
TGTGCCAGCAGCTTGGGAGGCGGATCCAATGAGCAGTTCTTC
>TRBV29-1|NA|TRBJ1-5|NA
CSVADGNNQPQHF
TGCAGCGTCGCGGACGGGAACAATCAGCCCCAGCATTTT